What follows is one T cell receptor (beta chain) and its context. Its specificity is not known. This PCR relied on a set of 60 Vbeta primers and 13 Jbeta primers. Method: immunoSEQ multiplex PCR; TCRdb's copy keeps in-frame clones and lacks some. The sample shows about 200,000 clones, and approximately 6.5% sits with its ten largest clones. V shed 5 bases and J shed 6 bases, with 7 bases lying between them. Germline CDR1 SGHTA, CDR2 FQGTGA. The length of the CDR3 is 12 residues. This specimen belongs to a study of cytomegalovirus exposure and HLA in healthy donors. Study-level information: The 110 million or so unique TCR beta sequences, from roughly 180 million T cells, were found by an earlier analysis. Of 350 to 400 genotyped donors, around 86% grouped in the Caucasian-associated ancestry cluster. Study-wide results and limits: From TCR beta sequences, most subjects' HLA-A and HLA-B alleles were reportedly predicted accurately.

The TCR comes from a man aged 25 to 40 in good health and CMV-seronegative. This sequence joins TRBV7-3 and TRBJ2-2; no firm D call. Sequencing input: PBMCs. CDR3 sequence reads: CASSQPAGELFF. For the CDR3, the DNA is TGTGCCAGCAGCCAACCGGCCGGGGAGCTGTTTTTT. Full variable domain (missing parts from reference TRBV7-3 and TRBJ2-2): GAGVSQTPSNKVTEKGKYVELRCDPISGHTALYWYRQSLGQGPEFLIYFQGTGAADDSGLPNDRFFAVRPEGSVSTLKIQRTERGDSAVYLCASSQPAGELFFGEGSRLTVL.